This TCR beta chain was sequenced during a study of T-cell reconstitution after alpha-beta-depleted transplantation in children. Molecular barcoding with unique molecular identifiers was used for the TCRbeta library. MiXCR, run by TCRdb on the PCR reads, gives a single entry per CDR3 protein. This sample carries 240,000 or so distinct CDR3 sequences, around 7.8% of them seen once, and the ten largest clones take approximately 6.3%. This clonotype was detected many times. Its target is not known. The length of the CDR3 is 17 residues. CDR1 and CDR2 from the germline V gene are SGHRS and YFSETQ. The ends were cut back, 0 bases at V and 0 bases at J, with 13 bases in the middle. Findings of the study overall: A year post-transplant, T-cell counts and diversity derived mostly from newly produced T cells.

The chain recombines TRBV5-1 with TRBJ1-3; D not resolved. The TCR comes from a male patient younger than 18 who had a stem cell transplant for acute lymphoblastic leukemia, so the T cells may come from the graft donor. The source was PBMCs, mostly from graft donor cells, collected 180 days after TCRalphabeta/CD19-depleted stem cell transplant. The CDR3 reads CASSLAPPTDSGNTIYF. The CDR3 bases are TGCGCCAGCAGCTTGGCGCCCCCCACAGACTCTGGAAACACCATATATTTT.